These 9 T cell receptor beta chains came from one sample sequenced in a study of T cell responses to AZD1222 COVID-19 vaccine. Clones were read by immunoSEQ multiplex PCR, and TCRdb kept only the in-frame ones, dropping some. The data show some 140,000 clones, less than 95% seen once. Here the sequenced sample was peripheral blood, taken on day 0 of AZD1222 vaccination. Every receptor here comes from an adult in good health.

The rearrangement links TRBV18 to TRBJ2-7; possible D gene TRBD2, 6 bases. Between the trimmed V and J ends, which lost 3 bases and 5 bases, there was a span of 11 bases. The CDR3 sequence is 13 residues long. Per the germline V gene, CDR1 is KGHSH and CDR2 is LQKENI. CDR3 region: CASSPAGFHEQYF. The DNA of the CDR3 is TGTGCCAGCTCACCGGCGGGGTTTCACGAGCAGTACTTC.

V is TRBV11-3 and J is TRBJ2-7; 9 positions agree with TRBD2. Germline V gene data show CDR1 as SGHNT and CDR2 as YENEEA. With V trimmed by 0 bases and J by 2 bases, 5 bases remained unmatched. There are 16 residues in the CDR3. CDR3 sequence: CASSLEMTSGTYEQYF. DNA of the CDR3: TGTGCCAGCAGCTTAGAAATGACTAGCGGTACCTACGAGCAGTACTTC.

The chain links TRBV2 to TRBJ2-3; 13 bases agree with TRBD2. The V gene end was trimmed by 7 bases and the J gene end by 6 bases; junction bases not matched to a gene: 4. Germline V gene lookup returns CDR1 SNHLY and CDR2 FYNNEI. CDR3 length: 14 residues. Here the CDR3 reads CASIKLAGGDTQYF. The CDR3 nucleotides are TGTGCCAGCATTAAACTAGCGGGGGGGGATACGCAGTATTTT.

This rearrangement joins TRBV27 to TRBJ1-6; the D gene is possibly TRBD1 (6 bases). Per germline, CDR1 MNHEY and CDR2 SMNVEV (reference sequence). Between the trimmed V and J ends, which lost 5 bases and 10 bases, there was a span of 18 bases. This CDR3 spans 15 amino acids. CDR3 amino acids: CASSLLVGGESPLHF. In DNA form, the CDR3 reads TGTGCCAGCAGTCTACTCGTAGGGGGTGAATCACCCCTCCACTTT.

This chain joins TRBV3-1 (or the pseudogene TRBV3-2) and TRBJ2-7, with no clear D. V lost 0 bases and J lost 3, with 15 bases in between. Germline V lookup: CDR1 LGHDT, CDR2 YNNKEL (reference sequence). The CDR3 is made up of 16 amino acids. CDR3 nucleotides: TGTGCCAGCAGCCAAGAATGGGCAAGTCCCTTCTACGAGCAGTACTTC. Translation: CASSQEWASPFYEQYF.

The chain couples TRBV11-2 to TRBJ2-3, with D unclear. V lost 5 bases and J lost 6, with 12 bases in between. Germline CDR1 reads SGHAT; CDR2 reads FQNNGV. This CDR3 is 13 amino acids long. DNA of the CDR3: TGTGCCAGCAGCCCGCCGATAAGCGATACGCAGTATTTT. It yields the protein CASSPPISDTQYF. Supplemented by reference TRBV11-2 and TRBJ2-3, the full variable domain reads EAGVAQSPRYKIIEKRQSVAFWCNPISGHATLYWYQQILGQGPKLLIQFQNNGVVDDSQLPKDRFSAERLKGVDSTLKIQPAKLEDSAVYLCASSPPISDTQYFGPGTRLTVL.

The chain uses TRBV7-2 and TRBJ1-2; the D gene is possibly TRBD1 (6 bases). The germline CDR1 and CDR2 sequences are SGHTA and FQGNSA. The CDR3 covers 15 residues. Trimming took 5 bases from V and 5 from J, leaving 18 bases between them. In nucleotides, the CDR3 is TGTGCCAGCAGCACCCTCGGACAGTACAGTTATGGCTACACCTTC. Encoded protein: CASSTLGQYSYGYTF.

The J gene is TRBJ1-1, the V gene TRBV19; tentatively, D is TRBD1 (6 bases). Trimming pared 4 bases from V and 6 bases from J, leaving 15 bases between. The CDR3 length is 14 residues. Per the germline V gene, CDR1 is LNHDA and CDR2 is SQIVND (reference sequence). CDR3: CASSKGGRGAEAFF. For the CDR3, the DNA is TGTGCCAGTAGTAAAGGAGGAAGGGGGGCTGAAGCTTTCTTT.

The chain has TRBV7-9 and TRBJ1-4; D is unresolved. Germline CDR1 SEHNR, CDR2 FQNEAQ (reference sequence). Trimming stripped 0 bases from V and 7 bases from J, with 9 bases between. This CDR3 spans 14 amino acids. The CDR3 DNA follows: TGTGCCAGCAGCTTAGCAGGGTTTGTTGAAAAACTGTTTTTT. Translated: CASSLAGFVEKLFF.